This TCR beta chain emerged from a study of CD8+ T cells in alopecia areata. Study-wide background: Donors of skin were C3H/HeJ mice aged 6-12 months with spontaneous alopecia, and recipients were approximately 7-11-week-old female C3H/HeJ mice. Study-wide findings and caveats: Sequences from scalp samples also cover resident alphabeta T cells of normal skin. Clonality in lesional scalp, especially alopecia totalis/universalis, exceeded that of normal scalp. Mouse data revealed clearer TCR sharing than patient data did, a gap possibly tied to HLA.

cDNA reverse transcribed from extracted RNA served as the sequencing template. Only in-frame clones appear in the TCRdb table, and some are missing; sequencing was by immunoSEQ multiplex PCR. Recorded here are around 290,000 clones, none singletons. Pooled cutaneous lymph node cells were sorted using CD4, CD8alpha, NKG2D, NKG2ACE and other markers. Per germline, CDR1 GKSSPN and CDR2 SITVG. Trimming removed 0 bases from V and 0 bases from J, with 11 bases in between. The CDR3 loop spans 16 amino acids. This clone was recorded a few times. Its target is not known. Gene and germline names: mouse. The CDR3 goes on 4 residues after the read ends, and that part is filled in from the germline J gene.

This receptor was taken from a C3H/HeJ mouse with alopecia areata. These mice share the MHC haplotype H2-k. This chain connects TRBV31 to TRBJ2-2; D is unclear. The specimen was CD4+ T cells sorted from a lymph node. CDR3 residues: CAWSLEPGTNTGQLYF. Partial CDR3 DNA: TGTGCCTGGAGTCTAGAACCTGGAACAAACACCGGG.